These 23 T cell receptor beta chains originate from one sample sequenced in a study of T cells in Graves' hyperthyroidism and ophthalmopathy. The investigators amplified TCR beta CDR3 regions from RNA transcripts. TCR CDR3 regions were first amplified by RT-PCR with HTBI primers. TCRdb ran MiXCR on the multiplex PCR reads and lists one entry per CDR3 protein. The table lists roughly 650,000 distinct CDR3 sequences, more than 15% of them singletons, with under 3.5% in the top ten. The sample was blood. These receptors were taken from a woman aged 40 to 50 with Graves' ophthalmopathy.

The V call is TRBV2, the J call TRBJ1-3; D unresolved. V lost 8 bases and J lost 4, with 9 bases in between. The V gene's germline CDR1 is SNHLY and CDR2 FYNNEI. The CDR3 is 12 residues long. CDR3 nucleotide sequence: TGTGCCAGCGGTGTAGAAGGAAACACCATATATTTT. This codes for CASGVEGNTIYF.

This clonotype occurred a few times. V gene TRBV4-1 combines with J gene TRBJ1-5; D is undetermined. The ends were cut back, 4 bases at V and 7 bases at J, with 11 bases in the middle. CDR3 length: 13 amino acids. From germline, CDR1 is MGHRA and CDR2 YSYEKL. This chain's CDR3 is CASSLGVEQPQHF. For the CDR3, the DNA is TGCGCCAGCAGCCTTGGGGTTGAACAGCCCCAGCATTTT.

This clonotype occurred many times. The J gene is TRBJ1-1, the V gene TRBV3-1; D gene ambiguous. CDR3 length: 14 amino acids. Germline V CDR1 and CDR2: LGHDT, YNNKEL (reference sequence). V gave up 4 bases and J gave up 4 bases, with 13 bases separating them. The CDR3 bases are TGTGCCAGCAGCCTGTCGGGAGGCGGCACTGAAGCTTTCTTT. As protein: CASSLSGGGTEAFF.

This clonotype was counted ten times or more. J is TRBJ1-1 and V is TRBV20-1; D is uncertain. Germline-derived CDR1 and CDR2 are DFQATT and SNEGSKA (reference sequence). This CDR3 spans 14 amino acids. Trimming removed 6 bases at V and 4 bases at J, with 18 bases between. This chain's CDR3 is CSAPPTYLTTEAFF. The CDR3, as DNA: TGCAGTGCCCCACCTACATATCTAACCACTGAAGCTTTCTTT.

Remarks on this clonotype: The junction and the germline gene differ at one end; a read error may be behind it. This chain connects TRBV27 to TRBJ2-2; D gene unclear. Germline lookup yields CDR1 MNHEY and CDR2 SMNVEV (reference sequence). The CDR3 has 13 amino acids. The CDR3 loop reads CASNLANTGELFF. In DNA, the CDR3 is TGTGCCAGCAATTTAGCGAACACCGGGGAGCTGTTTTTT.

This clonotype was observed a single time. V is TRBV11-2 and J is TRBJ2-3; the match to TRBD2 covers 14 bases. The CDR3 sequence is 18 residues long. Germline loops: CDR1 SGHAT, CDR2 FQNNGV. V lost 5 bases, J lost 6 bases, and 13 bases stayed unmatched. Here the CDR3 DNA reads TGTGCCAGCAGCCCACCCCCGGGACTAGCGGGAGTGGCGGATACGCAGTATTTT. Its protein product is CASSPPPGLAGVADTQYF.

This clonotype was counted ten times or more. V usage is TRBV28 and J usage is TRBJ2-3, with 7 bases that match TRBD2. The V gene end was trimmed by 4 bases and the J gene end by 5 bases; junction bases not matched to a gene: 3. This CDR3 is built from 13 residues. Germline CDR1 and CDR2: MDHEN and SYDVKM. The CDR3 sequence: CASSSLAGDTQYF. The DNA of the CDR3 is TGTGCCAGCAGTTCCTTAGCGGGAGATACGCAGTATTTT.

Many counts were recorded for this clonotype. The chain employs TRBV20-1 and TRBJ2-7, with TRBD2 identical over 14 bases. The ends lost 0 bases at V and 3 bases at J; junction bases unmatched: 10. The CDR3 has 18 residues. CDR1 DFQATT and CDR2 SNEGSKA come from the germline V gene (reference sequence). DNA for the CDR3: TGCAGTGCTAGAGATATTCGACTAGCGGGAGGGTGGATCTACGAGCAGTACTTC. It encodes CSARDIRLAGGWIYEQYF.

V gene TRBV12-3 or TRBV12-4 combines with J gene TRBJ2-3, with TRBD2 matching 8 bases. CDR3 size: 16 residues. J gave up 1 base and V 6 bases, and 9 bases lay outside the gene matches. CDR3 in DNA: TGTGCCAGCAGCTCATGGACTAGCTGGGGCACAGATACGCAGTATTTT. Translated, it gives CASSSWTSWGTDTQYF.

This clonotype occurred many times. The CDR3 is CASSRGTGNQETQYF. DNA of the CDR3: TGTGCCAGCTCACGCGGAACAGGCAACCAAGAGACCCAGTACTTC. The chain employs TRBV18 and TRBJ2-5; D is perhaps TRBD1 (5 bases). The V and J ends lost 4 bases and 0 bases respectively, with 12 bases between them. The CDR3 spans 15 residues. Germline assignment: CDR1 KGHSH and CDR2 LQKENI.

The V gene is TRBV7-2, the J gene TRBJ2-5; 8 nucleotides agree with TRBD2. The CDR3 loop spans 12 amino acids. The germline V gene has CDR1 SGHTA and CDR2 FQGNSA. The ends lost 1 base at V and 9 bases at J; junction bases unmatched: 1. CDR3 in DNA: TGTGCCAGCAGCTTAGGACTAGCGCCCCAGTACTTC. This gives the protein CASSLGLAPQYF.

As concerns this clonotype: A much larger clonotype is one base distant, so this may be a read error. Since no conserved phenylalanine or tryptophan closes the CDR3, a read error is the likely cause. The chain has TRBV3-1 and TRBJ2-7, with D possibly matching TRBD2 (6 bases). The CDR3 totals 15 residues. In germline, CDR1 is LGHDT, CDR2 YNNKEL (reference sequence). Trimming took off 4 bases at V and 2 bases at J, with 15 bases between the two ends. The CDR3 reads CASSLRDSTAYEQYS. In nucleotides, the CDR3 is TGTGCCAGCAGCCTCCGGGACTCCACGGCCTACGAGCAGTACTCC.

This rearrangement joins TRBV7-9 to TRBJ2-7; TRBD2 agrees at 8 bases. The trim removed 4 bases at V and 0 bases at J, leaving 11 bases unmatched. The CDR3 consists of 17 residues. From germline, CDR1 is SEHNR and CDR2 FQNEAQ (reference sequence). In DNA, the CDR3 is TGTGCCAGCAGCTCCTCTTTAGAAGCGGGAGTCTCCTACGAGCAGTACTTC. Translation: CASSSSLEAGVSYEQYF.

The chain employs TRBV9 and TRBJ2-3, with 9 bases matching TRBD2. CDR1 and CDR2 from the germline V gene are SGDLS and YYNGEE. V lost 3 bases and J lost 5; bases outside the gene matches: 10. This CDR3 has 16 amino acids. DNA for the CDR3: TGTGCCAGCAGCGCTCAACCGGGACTAGCAGGAGATACGCAGTATTTT. It specifies CASSAQPGLAGDTQYF. Full variable domain (remainder filled in from reference TRBV9 and TRBJ2-3): DSGVTQTPKHLITATGQRVTLRCSPRSGDLSVYWYQQSLDQGLQFLIQYYNGEERAKGNILERFSAQQFPDLHSELNLSSLELGDSALYFCASSAQPGLAGDTQYFGPGTRLTVL.

This clonotype was detected many times. The chain joins TRBV20-1 to TRBJ2-7; D might be TRBD1 or TRBD2, each matching 5 bases. Germline V gene lookup returns CDR1 DFQATT and CDR2 SNEGSKA (reference sequence). The V end was cut by 3 bases, the J end by 7 bases, with 22 bases between. The CDR3 contains 15 residues. The CDR3 nucleotides are TGCAGTGCTAGGGTAGGGACCTACTCCCACAGTGAGCAGTACTTC. Translating it yields CSARVGTYSHSEQYF.

This clonotype came up many times. This chain connects TRBV29-1 to TRBJ2-1; a weak D match, TRBD2 (5 bases). Trimming left V 3 bases short and J 8 bases short, with 17 bases between. The germline V gene encodes CDR1 SQVTM and CDR2 ANQGSEA. The CDR3 extends over 14 amino acids. As DNA, the CDR3 is TGCAGCGTTGACGAAGGTTCGGGAATGGATGAGCAGTTCTTC. Its protein product is CSVDEGSGMDEQFF.

This clonotype appeared a few times. The V call is TRBV19, the J call TRBJ2-6, with 7 bases fitting TRBD1. Germline V CDR1 and CDR2: LNHDA, SQIVND (reference sequence). The CDR3 covers 13 residues. V was clipped by 7 bases and J by 17 bases; unmatched bases: 14. The CDR3 DNA sequence: TGTGCCAGTACCCTTTCCGGGACAGAGGCCATGACTTTC. Its protein product is CASTLSGTEAMTF.

Regarding this clonotype: This may be a read error, as it is one base from a much larger clone. The chain couples TRBV3-1 to TRBJ2-5, with a tentative D call TRBD2 (6 bases). Germline loops: CDR1 LGHDT, CDR2 YNNKEL (reference sequence). CDR3 length: 14 residues. The CDR3 protein is CANSRDGSIKTQYF. Here the CDR3 DNA reads TGTGCCAACAGCCGAGACGGGAGTATCAAGACCCAGTACTTC.

The sample holds many counts of this clonotype. V and J are TRBV6-4 and TRBJ1-6; no clear D gene. CDR3 size: 15 residues. Trimming pared 3 bases from V and 9 bases from J, leaving 15 bases between. Germline V CDR1 and CDR2: MRHNA, SNTAGT. This chain's CDR3 is CASSEVGGYSSPLHF. The CDR3 DNA is TGTGCCAGCAGTGAGGTTGGTGGGTACAGTTCACCCCTCCACTTT.

A word on this clonotype: Germline and junction disagree at one end, which may indicate a read error. J is TRBJ2-3 and V is TRBV10-3; TRBD2 matches 7 bases. The CDR3 has 16 residues. Germline V gives CDR1 ENHRY, CDR2 SYGVKD. The CDR3 nucleotides read TGTTCCATCAGTGACTCCGCGGGGGTGAGGGCAGATACGCAGTATTTT. Protein product: CSISDSAGVRADTQYF.

This clonotype was observed a few times. V gene TRBV15 combines with J gene TRBJ2-7; D may be TRBD1 (6 bases). CDR3 size: 15 residues. Germline lookup yields CDR1 LNHNV and CDR2 YYDKDF (reference sequence). The V end lost 2 bases, the J end lost 5 bases, and 16 bases lay between the germline ends. CDR3 loop: CATSRYGQILNEQYF. The CDR3 nucleotides are TGTGCCACCAGCAGATACGGACAGATTCTGAACGAGCAGTACTTC.

This clonotype was recorded at least ten times. This chain uses TRBV11-2 with TRBJ1-6, with D hard to call. The V gene lost 4 bases and the J gene lost 13 bases, with 14 bases spanning the gap. CDR3 length: 13 amino acids. Germline V CDR1 and CDR2: SGHAT, FQNNGV. This chain's CDR3 is CASSSQTSNPLHF. The CDR3 bases are TGTGCCAGCAGCTCTCAGACATCTAATCCCCTCCACTTT. The variable domain in full, with the rest retrieved from reference TRBV11-2 and TRBJ1-6, is EAGVAQSPRYKIIEKRQSVAFWCNPISGHATLYWYQQILGQGPKLLIQFQNNGVVDDSQLPKDRFSAERLKGVDSTLKIQPAKLEDSAVYLCASSSQTSNPLHFGNGTRLTVT.

This clonotype was recorded a few times. V is TRBV7-9 and J is TRBJ2-5, with D possibly TRBD1 on 5 matching bases. Germline CDR1 is SEHNR and CDR2 is FQNEAQ (reference sequence). There are 16 residues in the CDR3. V was cut by 5 bases and J by 0 bases, with 16 bases left in between. This CDR3 is CASSPLTPGYQETQYF. The CDR3 DNA reads TGTGCCAGCAGCCCGTTGACCCCAGGGTACCAAGAGACCCAGTACTTC.